This T cell receptor beta chain was profiled in a study of T cell responses to AZD1222 COVID-19 vaccine. Repertoires were generated with immunoSEQ multiplex PCR, while TCRdb's copy carries only in-frame clones and drops some. The sample has 150,000 to 200,000 clones, roughly 94% seen once. V shed 5 bases and J 3 bases; nucleotides not matched to a gene: 4. The length of the CDR3 is 14 residues. Germline CDR1 is MNHEY and CDR2 is SVGAGI. The specimen comprised peripheral blood, sampled on day 0 of AZD1222 vaccination. The sequence came from an adult in good health. The J gene is TRBJ2-7, the V gene TRBV6-5; 10 nucleotides line up with TRBD2. The CDR3 DNA reads as TGTGCCAGCAGTACCTTAGCGGGAGGCTACGAGCAGTACTTC. Translation: CASSTLAGGYEQYF.